This T cell receptor (beta chain) appears in the sequencing data of a study of cytomegalovirus exposure and HLA in healthy donors (dated by TCRdb to 2016 to 2017). Study-wide context: The 666 repertoires of the first cohort and the approximately 130 validation repertoires were produced on the same platform, according to a later analysis. Along with the roughly 710-subject first cohort, a separate validation cohort of 120 different subjects was used. The study was designed to test whether signatures of past pathogen exposure could be identified by cataloging public T cell receptors. To predict cytomegalovirus infection status, the study combined high-throughput TCR immunosequencing, statistical association of individual TCRs with disease status, and machine learning.

Library construction relied on the immunoSEQ multiplex PCR assay. On the authors' methods: A statistical classification framework was built for diagnosing cytomegalovirus status from the catalog of TCR beta chain sequences. Sourced from immuneACCESS, this table was stored by TCRdb with only in-frame sequences that have V and J called. A share of the clones is absent; for the studies checked, an unresolved V gene accounts for under half, and the remainder has no known explanation. Clonal size and the V and J genes are those of that table, whereas D and trimming came from the DNA. This sample is represented by some 160,000 clones; approximately 90% of them were singletons. Of the sample, 0.6% to 0.8% is held by the ten largest clones. Findings and caveats that apply to the study as a whole: A later analysis had no HLA typing for the validation cohort, so co-occurrence there was scored across all 120 repertoires. In vitro tests confirmed that a few of the cytomegalovirus-associated TCR beta chains recognize cytomegalovirus antigens. The study gave a list of 150 to 200 TCR beta chains associated with cytomegalovirus. In a later analysis, TCRs clustered in the first cohort were found to also tend to co-occur in the 100 to 150 validation repertoires, with roughly 93% of cluster scores above 0. While some public TCRs were present in many individuals, most TCR sequences turned up only very rarely across donors. According to the authors, the approach could potentially be generalized to other disease states and immunological phenotypes. The classifier was reported to diagnose cytomegalovirus status with high specificity and sensitivity in both the original cohort and the validation cohort.

CDR1 PRHDT and CDR2 FYEKMQ were looked up in the germline V gene (reference sequence). Germline trimming amounts to 0 bases on V and 6 bases on J, with 1 as the count of junction bases outside the gene matches. Reading from cysteine to phenylalanine, the CDR3 counts 15 amino acids. The sequence is cut down to CDR3 DNA, 45 bases in frame from base 1. The donors belonged to the validation cohort of about 130 subjects, which was separate from the approximately 660-subject first cohort. In regard to this clone: The clone's antigen remains unknown. It has no much larger one-base neighbor in the sample; base qualities were not kept.

The sequence derives from a man between 18 and 35 years old in good health and CMV-seronegative. The chain uses TRBV13 and TRBJ2-1; 11 central nucleotides agree with TRBD2. The sequenced material came from PBMCs. DNA sequence: TGTGCCAGCAGCTTAGGACTAGCGGGAGCCAATGAGCAGTTCTTC. Translated, it reads CASSLGLAGANEQFF.